This T cell receptor beta chain was sequenced during a study of neurological immune-mediated disorders. TCRdb called the 5' RACE reads again in MiXCR, with one record for every CDR3 protein. The sample has tens of thousands of distinct CDR3 sequences; roughly 5.6% are singletons. This clonotype was counted at least ten times. The CDR3 covers 14 residues. The ends lost 8 bases at V and 8 bases at J; junction bases unmatched: 8. Germline V gene lookup returns CDR1 SNHLY and CDR2 FYNNEI. The sequence was obtained from a man between 18 and 29 years old with multiple sclerosis. V gene TRBV2 combines with J gene TRBJ2-1, with TRBD1 identical over 11 bases. Sequencing input: PBMCs. CDR3 nucleotide sequence: TGTGCCAGCGAAGGGACAGGGGGGAGGCATGAGCAGTTCTTC. Residues: CASEGTGGRHEQFF.